What follows are 27 T cell receptor beta chains derived from one specimen sequenced in a study of blood T cells in healthy people across ages. The use of a sample-barcoded 5' primer and a J-beta primer mix characterized a second PCR of roughly 6 to 11 cycles. TCRdb re-analysed the 5' RACE reads in MiXCR, keeping a single row per CDR3 protein. The sample consists of 870,000 or so distinct CDR3 sequences, 29% of them appearing once. The material sequenced was blood. The receptors originated from a woman older than 75 in good health.

As concerns this clonotype: A junction boundary mismatches the germline segment, possibly from a read error. Here the CDR3 reads CASSLGVSTDTEYF. In nucleotides, the CDR3 is TGTGCCAGCAGTTTAGGCGTGAGCACAGATACGGAGTATTTT. The chain couples TRBV12-3 or TRBV12-4 to TRBJ2-3; D is undetermined. The CDR3 is 14 amino acids.

This clonotype was seen a single time. The conserved closing phenylalanine or tryptophan is absent in this CDR3, likely reflecting a read error. V and J are TRBV11-2 and TRBJ2-3; D not resolved. Germline V gene sequence: CDR1 SGHAT, CDR2 FQNNGV. V was cut by 4 bases and J by 1 base, with 9 bases left in between. This CDR3 has 14 amino acids. CDR3 nucleotides: TGTGCCAGCAGCTCGACTGGGGGCACAGATACGCAGTATTTA. Translation: CASSSTGGTDTQYL.

This clonotype has ten or more counts. The chain joins TRBV3-1 to TRBJ2-7, with TRBD2 matching over 8 bases. The ends lost 4 bases at V and 4 bases at J; junction bases unmatched: 9. The CDR3 has 15 residues. Germline V gene data show CDR1 as LGHDT and CDR2 as YNNKEL (reference sequence). CDR3 protein: CASSPARGLGYEQYF. The CDR3 DNA follows: TGTGCCAGCAGCCCCGCACGGGGACTAGGGTACGAGCAGTACTTC.

This clonotype was seen repeatedly, ten times or more. This chain uses TRBV5-1 with TRBJ2-2, with D unresolved. In germline, CDR1 is SGHRS, CDR2 YFSETQ. Trimming cost V 0 bases and J 4 bases, with 10 bases left between them. The CDR3 is 15 amino acids. The CDR3 protein is CASSLAGRSTGELFF. As DNA, the CDR3 is TGCGCCAGCAGCTTGGCCGGCCGGAGCACCGGGGAGCTGTTTTTT.

The CDR3 DNA is TGCAGTGCCGGCGCCCCAGACCTATGGGATACGCAGTATTTT. Its translation is CSAGAPDLWDTQYF. The chain combines TRBV20-1 with TRBJ2-3; D gene ambiguous. V was cut by 6 bases and J by 6 bases, with 19 bases left in between. CDR1 is DFQATT and CDR2 is SNEGSKA in the germline V gene (reference sequence). This CDR3 has 14 residues.

This clonotype was observed many times. The V call is TRBV20-1, the J call TRBJ2-3; TRBD2 agrees at 10 bases. The CDR3 sequence is 16 residues long. CDR1 DFQATT and CDR2 SNEGSKA come from the germline V gene (reference sequence). Unmatched junction bases numbered 6, after V lost 0 bases and J lost 3 bases. The CDR3 here is CSARDPLAGQTDTQYF. CDR3 coding DNA: TGCAGTGCTAGAGATCCACTAGCGGGGCAAACAGATACGCAGTATTTT.

V usage is TRBV5-1 and J usage is TRBJ2-5; D is tentatively TRBD1 or TRBD2 (5 bases each). The germline V and J ends were trimmed by 4 bases and 1 base, with 11 bases remaining between them. Germline V CDR1 and CDR2: SGHRS, YFSETQ. This CDR3 has 14 amino acids. This chain's CDR3 is CASSDPGRQETQYF. CDR3 DNA: TGCGCCAGCAGCGACCCGGGACGCCAAGAGACCCAGTACTTC. The whole variable domain, remainder taken from reference TRBV5-1 and TRBJ2-5, is KAGVTQTPRYLIKTRGQQVTLSCSPISGHRSVSWYQQTPGQGLQFLFEYFSETQRNKGNFPGRFSGRQFSNSRSEMNVSTLELGDSALYLCASSDPGRQETQYFGPGTRLLVL.

Ten or more counts support this clonotype. The J gene is TRBJ2-5, the V gene TRBV7-9; unclear D gene. The V end was cut by 6 bases, the J end by 0 bases, with 23 bases between. The CDR3 length is 18 residues. CDR1 is SEHNR and CDR2 is FQNEAQ in the germline V gene (reference sequence). The CDR3 sequence: CASSGRAQLKKDQETQYF. Here the CDR3 DNA reads TGTGCCAGCAGTGGAAGGGCCCAGTTGAAGAAGGACCAAGAGACCCAGTACTTC.

This clonotype was seen repeatedly, ten times or more. The gene calls are TRBV20-1 and TRBJ2-5; D may be TRBD2 (7 bases). The V end lost 2 bases, the J end lost 5 bases, and 18 bases lay between the germline ends. CDR1 and CDR2 from the germline V gene are DFQATT and SNEGSKA (reference sequence). CDR3 length: 15 residues. The CDR3 loop reads CSARSTSGGGETQYF. The CDR3 nucleotides are TGCAGTGCTAGATCAACGTCGGGGGGCGGGGAGACCCAGTACTTC.

This clonotype occurred a few times. V gene TRBV30 combines with J gene TRBJ1-2, with D possibly TRBD1 on 6 matching bases. The CDR3 is made up of 14 amino acids. CDR1 is GTSNPN, CDR2 SVGIG, per germline (reference sequence). V was shortened by 0 bases and J by 6 bases, with 14 bases between the two germline ends. The CDR3 region has the DNA TGTGCCTGGAGTGTACGTTGGGGGGCAAATGGCTACACCTTC. Its translation: CAWSVRWGANGYTF.

As to this clonotype: This sequence may be a read error, since a much larger clone differs from it by one base. This chain uses TRBV6-5 with TRBJ2-3; D might be TRBD1 (6 bases). This CDR3 is built from 13 residues. V was clipped by 6 bases and J by 4 bases, with 11 bases between them. CDR1 and CDR2 (germline): MNHEY, SVGAGI. The CDR3 DNA reads as TGTGCCAGCAGGCCACAGGGCGCAGATACGCAGTATTTT. Translated: CASRPQGADTQYF.

This clonotype was detected only a few times. This chain uses TRBV3-1 with TRBJ1-5; D is unresolved. Deletions cut 2 bases from V and 0 bases from J, with 5 bases between. The CDR3 extends over 14 amino acids. Germline V gene lookup returns CDR1 LGHDT and CDR2 YNNKEL (reference sequence). CDR3: CASSQRDSNQPQHF. Here the CDR3 DNA reads TGTGCCAGCAGCCAAAGAGATAGCAATCAGCCCCAGCATTTT.

The table lists this clonotype with many counts. V and J are TRBV28 and TRBJ1-2; TRBD1 aligns across 8 bases. The germline CDR1 and CDR2 sequences are MDHEN and SYDVKM. There are 14 residues in the CDR3. The V segment lost 5 bases and the J segment 2 bases; nucleotides outside the gene matches: 4. The CDR3 nucleotides read TGTGCCAGCAGTCGGGACAGGAGAAACTATGGCTACACCTTC. This encodes CASSRDRRNYGYTF.

This clonotype was seen more than once but under ten times. The genes are TRBV5-6 and TRBJ1-2, with D uncertain. The germline V and J ends were trimmed by 1 base and 0 bases, with 22 bases remaining between them. There are 19 residues in the CDR3. CDR1 and CDR2 (germline): SGHDT, YYEEEE. The CDR3 region is CASSLNYRPGLTTNYGYTF. CDR3 nucleotide sequence: TGTGCCAGCAGCTTGAATTACCGGCCGGGTTTAACAACTAACTATGGCTACACCTTC.

The V call is TRBV2, the J call TRBJ2-1, with 7 bases aligning to TRBD1. Germline CDR1 reads SNHLY; CDR2 reads FYNNEI. CDR3 size: 15 residues. V was clipped by 10 bases and J by 7 bases; unmatched bases: 16. The CDR3 DNA reads TGTGCCACCATCCTAGGGGGCGCGGCTGGGAATGAGCAGTTCTTC. It codes for CATILGGAAGNEQFF.

Points on this clonotype: The junction departs from the called germline gene at one end, perhaps through a read error. The V and J genes are TRBV5-1 and TRBJ2-1; 7 positions agree with TRBD2. Germline CDR1 is SGHRS and CDR2 is YFSETQ. CDR3 length: 14 amino acids. The CDR3 loop is CASSRTTSNNGQFF. DNA of the CDR3: TGCGCCAGCAGCCGAACGACTAGCAACAATGGGCAGTTCTTC.

In the case of this clonotype: This may stem from a read error, because a much larger clone lies one nucleotide away. V and J are TRBV7-2 and TRBJ2-7; D gene uncertain. V lost 6 bases and J lost 8, with 17 bases in between. CDR1 SGHTA and CDR2 FQGNSA come from the germline V gene. The CDR3 runs 13 residues. Written as DNA, the CDR3 is TGTGCCAGCAGAAACTATGACGGATACAAGCAGTACTTC. It yields the protein CASRNYDGYKQYF.

This chain connects TRBV5-1 to TRBJ2-7, with D perhaps TRBD2 (5 bases). The CDR3 loop spans 14 amino acids. Trimming removed 4 bases at V and 5 bases at J, with 16 bases between. CDR1 SGHRS and CDR2 YFSETQ come from the germline V gene. CDR3 nucleotides: TGCGCCAGCAGCCCCGGAGGTCCCTCAAACGAGCAGTACTTC. Its protein product is CASSPGGPSNEQYF.

The chain carries TRBV20-1 and TRBJ2-5; 7 nucleotides match TRBD1. This CDR3 contains 13 residues. Germline V gives CDR1 DFQATT, CDR2 SNEGSKA (reference sequence). The V segment lost 2 bases and the J segment 3 bases; nucleotides outside the gene matches: 3. DNA of the CDR3: TGCAGTGCTAGACACAGGGGCAAAGAGACCCAGTACTTC. Translated, it gives CSARHRGKETQYF.

This clonotype has a handful of counts. CDR3 loop: CASSYTRDRGPEAFF. DNA for the CDR3: TGTGCCAGCAGTTACACCCGGGACAGGGGCCCTGAAGCTTTCTTT. The chain employs TRBV6-2 or TRBV6-3 and TRBJ1-1, with 10 bases fitting TRBD1. J was trimmed by 6 bases and V by 2 bases; bases with no gene match: 6. Looked up from germline, CDR1 is MNHEY and CDR2 is SVGEGT. The CDR3 loop spans 15 amino acids.

The chain links TRBV3-1 to TRBJ1-2; no clear D gene. CDR1 LGHDT and CDR2 YNNKEL come from the germline V gene (reference sequence). The CDR3 length is 15 residues. V shed 4 bases and J shed 5 bases, with 17 bases lying between them. The CDR3 region is CASSPYGPSLYGYTF. In DNA form, the CDR3 reads TGTGCCAGCAGCCCATACGGGCCGTCTTTATATGGCTACACCTTC.

Many counts were recorded for this clonotype. The chain recombines TRBV5-1 with TRBJ2-1; 7 bases align to TRBD2. V was pared by 1 base and J by 6 bases, with 4 bases of the junction left unmatched. Germline loops: CDR1 SGHRS, CDR2 YFSETQ. This CDR3 is 14 amino acids long. CDR3 sequence: CASSLSSGTNEQFF. The CDR3 DNA is TGCGCCAGCAGCTTGAGCAGCGGGACCAATGAGCAGTTCTTC.

The V call is TRBV15, the J call TRBJ1-2; 8 bases are a match to TRBD1. The ends lost 5 bases at V and 6 bases at J; junction bases unmatched: 20. The CDR3 runs 18 residues. Germline CDR1 is LNHNV and CDR2 is YYDKDF (reference sequence). The CDR3 bases are TGTGCCACCAGCCCCGGACAGGGTAAAGCTCGGGGCCCCCATGGCTACACCTTC. It translates to CATSPGQGKARGPHGYTF.

This clonotype was counted once. The chain employs TRBV5-1 and TRBJ2-5; 9 bases match TRBD2. With 4 bases clipped from V and 5 bases from J, the junction kept 9 bases outside the gene matches. The germline V gene has CDR1 SGHRS and CDR2 YFSETQ. The CDR3 length is 15 residues. The CDR3 DNA sequence: TGCGCCAGCAGCAATCCAGGACTAGCGATGGAGACCCAGTACTTC. This gives the protein CASSNPGLAMETQYF.

Concerning this clonotype itself: A much larger clonotype is one base distant, so this may be a read error. CDR3 protein: CSVGDGGDTQYF. The CDR3 DNA is TGCAGCGTTGGGGACGGGGGTGATACGCAGTATTTT. The chain recombines TRBV29-1 with TRBJ2-3; possibly TRBD2 for D (6 bases). The length of the CDR3 is 12 residues. CDR1 and CDR2 (germline): SQVTM, ANQGSEA. Between the trimmed V and J ends, which lost 4 bases and 6 bases, there was a span of 11 bases.

This clonotype was seen repeatedly, ten times or more. This rearrangement joins TRBV5-5 to TRBJ2-4; 8 nucleotides match TRBD1. V lost 6 bases to trimming and J lost 1 base; unmatched junction nucleotides: 15. Germline V gives CDR1 SGHKS, CDR2 YYEKEE (reference sequence). The CDR3 totals 18 residues. The CDR3 DNA reads as TGTGCCAGCACCCTTGCGGTTCAGGGGGCAATGGCCAAAAACATTCAGTACTTC. It is translated as CASTLAVQGAMAKNIQYF.

This clonotype was observed at least ten times. The rearrangement uses TRBV6-5 and TRBJ2-5; unclear D gene. Trimming stripped 2 bases from V and 1 base from J, with 8 bases between. CDR3 length equals 14 residues. Per the germline V gene, CDR1 is MNHEY and CDR2 is SVGAGI. The CDR3 reads CASSYGNPQETQYF. The CDR3 region has the DNA TGTGCCAGCAGTTACGGGAACCCCCAAGAGACCCAGTACTTC.